This T cell receptor beta chain was recorded in a study of shared clonotypes between healthy human individuals. The donors were all Caucasian adults (living in Nashville, Tennessee). Turning to this clone: This sample includes further DNA sequences coding for the same CDR3.

Assay used: immunoSEQ multiplex PCR; TCRdb lists only in-frame clones, some missing. The sample yields some 530,000 clones, around four fifths seen once. The CDR3 contains 12 residues. CDR1 is SGHNT, CDR2 YENEEA, per germline. With 1 base removed from V and 5 bases from J, the gap between germline ends came to 5 bases. The gene calls are TRBV11-3 and TRBJ2-5, with a tentative D call TRBD2 (5 bases). Sequencing was performed on PBMCs. This TCR was sampled from a woman in her 40s in good health. Some clones in this sample may be carry-over from other donors' samples. CDR3: CASSLGRETQYF. The DNA of the CDR3 is TGTGCCAGCAGCTTAGGGAGGGAGACCCAGTACTTC. Drawing the rest from reference TRBV11-3 and TRBJ2-5, the complete variable domain is EAGVVQSPRYKIIEKKQPVAFWCNPISGHNTLYWYLQNLGQGPELLIRYENEEAVDDSQLPKDRFSAERLKGVDSTLKIQPAELGDSAVYLCASSLGRETQYFGPGTRLLVL.